This TCR beta chain was documented in a study of blood T cell repertoires in COVID-19 (TCRdb year 2020). A note on the overall study: The collaborator samples originated in the United States, Italy and Spain and spanned the acute and convalescent phases of COVID-19. The material from the prospective study consisted of cDNA or gDNA derived from T cells, B-cell-depleted T cells, or PBMCs. Sample metadata almost always included a de-identified subject ID, COVID-19 status, age in years and sex. HLA class I and class II types, where available, came from metadata supplied by the sample provider rather than from assay-based typing. The repertoires were released in a freely available public database intended as a resource for research on the immune response to SARS-CoV-2. Subjects who had been exposed to COVID-19, were actively infected with it, or had recovered from it provided the deeply sampled blood TCRbeta repertoires that made up the dataset. The samples were drawn from the first 160 participants of the ongoing ImmuneRACE study and from 950 to 1,500 subjects provided by 6 global collaborators.

About this clone: This clone's antigen is unknown. The record has no base qualities; no much larger clone is one base away.

For CDR1 and CDR2, the germline V gene (reference sequence) lists WNHNN and SYGVQD. The germline ends are 10 bases apart after V is trimmed by 7 bases and J by 1 base. The CDR3 runs 14 residues from the cysteine to the phenylalanine. The read is trimmed to its CDR3 DNA, 42 bases read in frame from base 1. In the prospective study, participants were about 18 to 95 years old, resided in under 30 geographic areas of the United States, and were enrolled through a virtual design. Cohort assignment in the prospective study relied on participant-reported clinical history from a screening survey and a study questionnaire. ImmuneRACE Cohort 3 recovered participants were defined by two consecutive negative NP/OP PCR tests, healthcare professional clearance, or symptom resolution. Each participant in the prospective study had whole blood, serum and a nasopharyngeal or oropharyngeal swab collected by mobile phlebotomists. Over an approximately 2-month period, participants in the prospective study had the option of providing additional blood draws and questionnaires. Before DNA extraction, prospective study blood samples were shipped either frozen or at room temperature.

TCRbeta CDR3 regions were amplified from genomic DNA by means of the immunoSEQ Assay, a bias-controlled multiplex PCR. The paper's data handling went like this. The number of nucleated cells in each sample was estimated from the amplification of reference gene primers within the assay. Sequence reads were collapsed and filtered to measure the absolute abundance of every unique TCRbeta CDR3 rearrangement. For each sample, productive Simpson clonality was calculated by taking the square root of Simpson's diversity index across productive rearrangements. TCRdb provides this immuneACCESS table in a form limited to in-frame rearrangements. Some clones are lacking; in checked studies, under half of them reflect an unresolved V gene, and why the rest are absent is not known. V and J calls and clone size are as listed in that table; D and trimming were resolved from the DNA. The sample records some 300,000 clones, approximately 84% of which are singletons. About 4.1% of the sample is in the top ten clones.

What the work shows at the level of the full study, not this receptor alone: The quantity of clinical and demographic metadata differed by source and by participant and was supplied without curation.

The sequence is built from TRBV10-1 and TRBJ2-2, with the D gene not clear enough to name. Source material: PBMCs or T cells enriched from blood (not recorded which). The clonotype was recovered from a man aged 30 to 39 who had recovered from COVID-19. The CDR3 is CASTVGGNTGELFF. The nucleotide sequence is given as TGCGCCAGCACCGTCGGTGGGAACACCGGGGAGCTGTTTTTT.